These 24 T cell receptor beta chains were sequenced from one sample in a study of graft-versus-host responses after intestinal transplantation (dated by TCRdb to about 2021). Intraepithelial and lamina propria lymphocytes were isolated from graft specimens using dithiothreitol, EDTA incubations and collagenase D digestion. Libraries were prepared through the immunoSEQ multiplex PCR assay. The table was pulled from immuneACCESS by TCRdb, which kept in-frame rearrangements only. Such tables lose some clones; where checked, under half of the loss comes from unresolved V genes, and the rest has no known cause. This sample lists about 8,000 clones; about 74% were detected once. The top ten clones comprise around 30% of the sample. Sample: ileum tissue, taken about 490 days after intestinal transplant. Every receptor here comes from a human patient who received an intestinal transplant, so some T cells may come from the graft donor.

The rearrangement uses TRBV25-1 and TRBJ1-2; weak D call: TRBD1 (6 bases). V lost 10 bases, J lost 4 bases, and 16 bases lay in between. The CDR3 spans 13 residues. Germline CDR1 MGHDK, CDR2 SYGVNS. This CDR3 reads CATKGGSGYGYTF. DNA of the CDR3: TGTGCCACCAAGGGGGGTTCAGGCTATGGCTACACCTTC.

V gene TRBV5-4 combines with J gene TRBJ2-7, with 14 nucleotides matching TRBD2. This CDR3 has 16 residues. In germline, CDR1 is SGHNT, CDR2 YYREEE (reference sequence). Unmatched junction bases numbered 6, after V lost 0 bases and J lost 7 bases. The DNA of the CDR3 is TGTGCCAGCAGCTTGGGACTAGCGGGAGGGGGTCGGGAGCAGTACTTC. It translates to CASSLGLAGGGREQYF.

The CDR3 loop reads CASSDQGNTGELFF. CDR3 nucleotides: TGTGCCAGCAGTGACCAGGGGAACACCGGGGAGCTGTTTTTT. The V and J genes are TRBV6-4 and TRBJ2-2; D perhaps matches TRBD1 (5 bases). V lost 2 bases, J lost 1 base, and 5 bases lay in between. Germline V gene lookup returns CDR1 MRHNA and CDR2 SNTAGT. There are 14 residues in the CDR3.

This sequence joins TRBV7-9 and TRBJ1-5; D remains unclear. Per the germline V gene, CDR1 is SEHNR and CDR2 is FQNEAQ (reference sequence). Trimming stripped 6 bases from V and 4 bases from J, with 13 bases between. The CDR3 contains 14 residues. The CDR3 is CASRLEGPNQPQHF. The CDR3 DNA is TGTGCCAGCAGGTTGGAGGGCCCAAATCAGCCCCAGCATTTT.

The chain couples TRBV2 to TRBJ1-3, with D unclear. Trimming removed 5 bases at V and 0 bases at J, with 11 bases between. Germline assignment: CDR1 SNHLY and CDR2 FYNNEI. The CDR3 contains 15 residues. CDR3 DNA: TGTGCCAGCAGTCGGCGGTGGAGCTCTGGAAACACCATATATTTT. Translating gives CASSRRWSSGNTIYF. Filled out from reference TRBV2 and TRBJ1-3, the complete variable domain reads EPEVTQTPSHQVTQMGQEVILRCVPISNHLYFYWYRQILGQKVEFLVSFYNNEISEKSEIFDDQFSVERPDGSNFTLKIRSTKLEDSAMYFCASSRRWSSGNTIYFGEGSWLTVV.

The chain combines TRBV4-1 with TRBJ2-1, with D possibly TRBD1 on 6 matching bases. From germline, CDR1 is MGHRA and CDR2 YSYEKL. The V end lost 4 bases, the J end lost 4 bases, and 17 bases lay between the germline ends. The CDR3 extends over 16 amino acids. The CDR3 is CASSRNINGQYNEQFF. The DNA of the CDR3 is TGCGCCAGCAGCCGGAATATTAATGGACAGTACAATGAGCAGTTCTTC.

The rearrangement uses TRBV27 and TRBJ1-1, with D tentatively TRBD1 (5 bases). The CDR3 totals 14 residues. CDR1 and CDR2 from the germline V gene are MNHEY and SMNVEV (reference sequence). Trimming pared 4 bases from V and 5 bases from J, leaving 14 bases between. Written as DNA, the CDR3 is TGTGCCAGCAGTTCCCCAGGGTGGGGGACTGAAGCTTTCTTT. Translation: CASSSPGWGTEAFF.

The rearrangement uses TRBV6-4 and TRBJ2-3, with a possible D match to TRBD1 (6 bases). V lost 3 bases to trimming and J lost 4 bases, with 14 bases between them. The CDR3 length is 15 residues. Germline CDR1 reads MRHNA; CDR2 reads SNTAGT. The CDR3 sequence is CASSEVQGGADTQYF. Written as DNA, the CDR3 is TGTGCCAGCAGTGAAGTCCAAGGGGGTGCAGATACGCAGTATTTT.

The J gene is TRBJ1-5, the V gene TRBV5-5; no clear D. The CDR3 has 14 residues. V was pared by 1 base and J by 5 bases, with 10 bases between. Germline CDR1 is SGHKS and CDR2 is YYEKEE (reference sequence). The CDR3 DNA follows: TGTGCCAGCAGCTTGCGGCAGTCCGATCAGCCCCAGCATTTT. Its translation: CASSLRQSDQPQHF.

The genes are TRBV11-2 and TRBJ1-2, with D unresolved. The germline V gene encodes CDR1 SGHAT and CDR2 FQNNGV. V lost 5 bases and J 2 bases, leaving 15 bases between the germline ends. The CDR3 sequence is 15 residues long. The DNA of the CDR3 is TGTGCCAGCAGCCAAGGGAGGAGTACGAACTATGGCTACACCTTC. Amino acid sequence: CASSQGRSTNYGYTF.

The V gene is TRBV5-6, the J gene TRBJ1-1; the D is unclear. There are 15 residues in the CDR3. Trimming cost V 3 bases and J 1 base, with 13 bases left between them. Per germline, CDR1 SGHDT and CDR2 YYEEEE. The CDR3 loop is CASSSRTSGNTEAFF. The CDR3 nucleotides read TGTGCCAGCAGCTCTAGAACGTCCGGGAACACTGAAGCTTTCTTT.

This clone was counted between two and nine times. This chain uses TRBV19 with TRBJ2-2, with D possibly TRBD2 on 7 matching bases. The ends were cut back, 4 bases at V and 5 bases at J, with 23 bases in the middle. Germline V CDR1 and CDR2: LNHDA, SQIVND (reference sequence). The length of the CDR3 is 18 residues. CDR3 sequence (DNA): TGTGCCAGTAGTAACCCCGGCCGTGGGGGGGCGTGGACCGGGGAGCTGTTTTTT. This sequence encodes CASSNPGRGGAWTGELFF. Together with reference TRBV19 and TRBJ2-2, the CDR3 gives the full variable domain: DGGITQSPKYLFRKEGQNVTLSCEQNLNHDAMYWYRQDPGQGLRLIYYSQIVNDFQKGDIAEGYSVSREKKESFPLTVTSAQKNPTAFYLCASSNPGRGGAWTGELFFGEGSRLTVL.

This clone occurred a few times. The rearrangement links TRBV4-1 to TRBJ2-1, with TRBD2 matching over 10 bases. The ends lost 4 bases at V and 0 bases at J; junction bases unmatched: 3. This CDR3 has 16 amino acids. Germline assignment: CDR1 MGHRA and CDR2 YSYEKL. This CDR3 reads CASSPLAGVSYNEQFF. The CDR3 DNA reads TGCGCCAGCAGCCCCCTAGCGGGAGTCTCCTACAATGAGCAGTTCTTC.

The chain is built from TRBV18 and TRBJ2-5, with 11 bases matching TRBD1. Germline CDR1 and CDR2: KGHSH and LQKENI. The CDR3 runs to 15 residues. V lost 3 bases, J lost 4 bases, and 4 bases stayed unmatched. The CDR3 nucleotides are TGTGCCAGCTCACCCGGACAGGGGGCCCGAGAGACCCAGTACTTC. It yields the protein CASSPGQGARETQYF.

This chain links TRBV9 with TRBJ2-1; TRBD2 agrees at 8 bases. CDR3 size: 15 residues. The germline gives CDR1 SGDLS, CDR2 YYNGEE. The trim removed 1 base at V and 7 bases at J, leaving 7 bases unmatched. CDR3 sequence: CASSVLGGGLNEQFF. In DNA form, the CDR3 reads TGTGCCAGCAGCGTATTAGGCGGGGGGTTAAATGAGCAGTTCTTC.

The table lists this clone with a few counts. The chain combines TRBV30 with TRBJ2-4; 9 bases match TRBD1. J lost 6 bases, V lost 3 bases, and 3 bases had no gene match. The CDR3 has 13 residues. The germline V gene encodes CDR1 GTSNPN and CDR2 SVGIG (reference sequence). DNA of the CDR3: TGTGCCTGGAGCCCGGGACAGGGAAACATTCAGTACTTC. Translation gives CAWSPGQGNIQYF.

The V call is TRBV7-9, the J call TRBJ2-7; 7 bases are a match to TRBD1. The J segment lost 0 bases and the V segment lost 1 base, leaving 6 bases of the junction unmatched. The CDR3 is 16 residues long. Germline-derived CDR1 and CDR2 are SEHNR and FQNEAQ (reference sequence). The CDR3, as DNA: TGTGCCAGCAGCTTAGTCCGGACAGGTGCCTCCTACGAGCAGTACTTC. Residues: CASSLVRTGASYEQYF.

The gene calls are TRBV19 and TRBJ1-2; 9 bases are shared with TRBD1. CDR1 and CDR2 from the germline V gene are LNHDA and SQIVND (reference sequence). V lost 3 bases, J lost 4 bases, and 3 bases stayed unmatched. The CDR3 has 14 amino acids. The CDR3 sequence is CASSMDRGAYGYTF. CDR3 in DNA: TGTGCCAGTAGTATGGACAGGGGTGCCTATGGCTACACCTTC.

This chain uses TRBV6-4 with TRBJ2-1; possibly TRBD1 for D (5 bases). Per germline, CDR1 MRHNA and CDR2 SNTAGT. The CDR3 sequence is 13 residues long. V dropped 0 bases and J dropped 5 bases, with 5 bases sitting between them. The CDR3 region is CASSDSDNNEQFF. The CDR3 DNA reads as TGTGCCAGCAGTGACTCGGACAACAATGAGCAGTTCTTC.

The rearrangement links TRBV4-2 to TRBJ2-2; D gene ambiguous. V lost 3 bases to trimming and J lost 4 bases, with 15 bases between them. Germline V gives CDR1 LGHNA, CDR2 YNFKEQ. This CDR3 comprises 16 residues. The CDR3 reads CASSHVMGFGTGELFF. CDR3 DNA: TGTGCCAGCAGCCACGTAATGGGATTCGGCACCGGGGAGCTGTTTTTT.

The chain links TRBV19 to TRBJ2-2; D not certain. Trimming took 7 bases from V and 0 from J, leaving 6 bases between them. The CDR3 is 13 amino acids. Germline V gives CDR1 LNHDA, CDR2 SQIVND (reference sequence). The CDR3 is CASTDPNTGELFF. The CDR3 DNA follows: TGTGCCAGTACAGACCCGAACACCGGGGAGCTGTTTTTT.

This rearrangement joins TRBV5-1 to TRBJ2-5; D ambiguous. Trimming removed 0 bases at V and 4 bases at J, with 7 bases between. Germline CDR1 and CDR2: SGHRS and YFSETQ. The CDR3 runs 13 residues. The CDR3 loop reads CASSLGSSETQYF. In DNA, the CDR3 is TGCGCCAGCAGCTTGGGCTCATCAGAGACCCAGTACTTC. The variable domain in full, completed from reference TRBV5-1 and TRBJ2-5, reads KAGVTQTPRYLIKTRGQQVTLSCSPISGHRSVSWYQQTPGQGLQFLFEYFSETQRNKGNFPGRFSGRQFSNSRSEMNVSTLELGDSALYLCASSLGSSETQYFGPGTRLLVL.

The V and J genes are TRBV5-1 and TRBJ2-5; TRBD1 aligns across 7 bases. Germline V gene sequence: CDR1 SGHRS, CDR2 YFSETQ. The CDR3 totals 14 residues. The V and J ends lost 3 bases and 3 bases, in that order; junction bases with no gene match: 5. The CDR3 region is CASSSQGTEETQYF. The CDR3 coding sequence is TGCGCCAGCAGCTCCCAGGGGACAGAAGAGACCCAGTACTTC.

The J gene is TRBJ2-7, the V gene TRBV5-5; TRBD1 aligns across 7 bases. The CDR3 runs 14 residues. Germline-derived CDR1 and CDR2 are SGHKS and YYEKEE (reference sequence). The V segment lost 0 bases and the J segment 5 bases; nucleotides outside the gene matches: 5. The CDR3 region has the DNA TGTGCCAGCAGCTTGGTACAGGGGATGAACGAGCAGTACTTC. Its protein is CASSLVQGMNEQYF.